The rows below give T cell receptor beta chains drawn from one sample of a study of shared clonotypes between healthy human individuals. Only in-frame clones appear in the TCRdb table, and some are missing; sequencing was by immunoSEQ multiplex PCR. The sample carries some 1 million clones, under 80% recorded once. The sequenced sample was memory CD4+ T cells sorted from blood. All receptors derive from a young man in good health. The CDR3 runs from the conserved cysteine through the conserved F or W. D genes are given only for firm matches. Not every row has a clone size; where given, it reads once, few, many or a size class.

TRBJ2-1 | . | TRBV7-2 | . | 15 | CASSLAWAAYNEQFF | TGTGCCAGCAGCTTAGCGTGGGCAGCGTACAATGAGCAGTTCTTC
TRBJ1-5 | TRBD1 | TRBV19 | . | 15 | CASSQTGGGSQPQHF | TGTGCCAGTAGTCAGACAGGGGGAGGATCTCAGCCCCAGCATTTT
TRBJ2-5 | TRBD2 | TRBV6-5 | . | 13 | CASSLGLVQPQYF | TGTGCCAGCAGCCTTGGACTAGTGCAACCCCAGTACTTC
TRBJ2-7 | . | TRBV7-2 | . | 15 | CASSLGTRGSYEQYF | TGTGCCAGCAGCTTAGGAACGAGGGGGTCGTACGAGCAGTACTTC
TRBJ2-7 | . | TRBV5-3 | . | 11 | CARSLGYEQYF | TGTGCCAGAAGCTTGGGGTACGAGCAGTACTTC
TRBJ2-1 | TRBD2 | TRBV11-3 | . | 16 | CASSLGTSGAHNEQFF | TGTGCCAGCAGCTTAGGGACTAGCGGGGCCCACAATGAGCAGTTCTTC
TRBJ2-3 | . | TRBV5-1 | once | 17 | CASSLAALVAGVNTQYF | TGCGCCAGCAGCTTGGCCGCCCTAGTCGCCGGAGTTAATACGCAGTATTTT
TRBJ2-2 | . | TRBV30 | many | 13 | CAWGGFSTGELFF | TGTGCCTGGGGGGGTTTCAGCACCGGGGAGCTGTTTTTT
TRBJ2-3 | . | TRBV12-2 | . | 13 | CASRLVFRDTQYF | TGTGCAAGTCGCCTCGTTTTTAGGGATACGCAGTATTTT
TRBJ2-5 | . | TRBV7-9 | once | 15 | CASSFWTGFAETQYF | TGTGCCAGCAGCTTTTGGACTGGCTTCGCAGAGACCCAGTACTTC
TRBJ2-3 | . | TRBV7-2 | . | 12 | CASSLTRDTQYF | TGTGCCAGCAGCTTAACACGGGATACGCAGTATTTT
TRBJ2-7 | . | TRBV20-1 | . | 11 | CSAPLSYEQYF | TGCAGTGCCCCTCTATCCTACGAGCAGTACTTC
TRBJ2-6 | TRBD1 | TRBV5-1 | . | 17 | CASSLGDSNSGANVLTF | TGCGCCAGCAGCTTGGGGGACAGCAACTCTGGGGCCAACGTCCTGACTTTC
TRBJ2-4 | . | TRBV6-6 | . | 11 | CASSATDVQYF | TGTGCCAGCAGTGCCACAGATGTTCAGTACTTC
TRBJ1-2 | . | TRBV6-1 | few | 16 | CASSEAEGRGPYGYTF | TGTGCCAGCAGTGAAGCGGAGGGCAGGGGCCCTTATGGCTACACCTTC
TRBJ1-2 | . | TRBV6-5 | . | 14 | CASSLKGRDYGYTF | TGTGCCAGCAGCCTGAAGGGGCGCGACTATGGCTACACCTTC
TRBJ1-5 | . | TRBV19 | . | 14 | CASSPDSYNQPQHF | TGTGCCAGTAGCCCAGACAGTTACAATCAGCCCCAGCATTTT
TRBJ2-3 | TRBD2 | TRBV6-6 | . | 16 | CASSYGASGYTDTQYF | TGTGCCAGCAGTTACGGGGCTAGCGGCTACACAGATACGCAGTATTTT
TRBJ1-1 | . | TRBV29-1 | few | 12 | CSAAEGGTEAFF | TGCAGCGCAGCAGAGGGGGGCACTGAAGCTTTCTTT
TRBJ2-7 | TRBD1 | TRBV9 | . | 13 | CASSGDREGEQYF | TGTGCCAGCAGCGGGGACAGGGAAGGCGAGCAGTACTTC
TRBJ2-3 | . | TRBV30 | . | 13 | CAWSLLGTDTQYF | TGTGCCTGGAGTCTCCTGGGGACAGATACGCAGTATTTT
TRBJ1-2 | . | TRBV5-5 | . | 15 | CASSLTGGNNYGYTF | TGTGCCAGCAGCTTAACGGGAGGGAATAACTATGGCTACACCTTC
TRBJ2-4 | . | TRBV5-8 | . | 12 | CASSLGLAARYF | TGTGCCAGCAGCTTGGGCCTAGCCGCGAGGTACTTC
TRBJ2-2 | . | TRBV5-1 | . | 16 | CASSLVLGKNTGELFF | TGCGCCAGCAGCTTGGTGCTAGGGAAAAACACCGGGGAGCTGTTTTTT
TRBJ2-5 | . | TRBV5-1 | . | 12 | CASSLVGETQYF | TGCGCCAGCAGCTTGGTAGGGGAGACCCAGTACTTC
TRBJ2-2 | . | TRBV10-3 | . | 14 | CAINGGTGTGELFF | TGTGCCATCAATGGCGGGACGGGCACCGGGGAGCTGTTTTTT
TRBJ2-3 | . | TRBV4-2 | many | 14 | CASSQDFGLDTQYF | TGTGCCAGCAGCCAAGATTTTGGGTTAGATACGCAGTATTTT
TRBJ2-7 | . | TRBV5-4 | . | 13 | CASSSDPGNEQYF | TGTGCCAGCAGCTCCGACCCAGGGAACGAGCAGTACTTC
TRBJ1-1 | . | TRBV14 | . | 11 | CASSPGVKAFF | TGTGCCAGCAGCCCGGGAGTAAAAGCTTTCTTT
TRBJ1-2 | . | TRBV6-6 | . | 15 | CASSSWTVGQHGYTF | TGTGCCAGCAGTTCCTGGACGGTTGGACAACATGGCTACACCTTC
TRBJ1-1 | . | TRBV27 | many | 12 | CASRSIGTEAFF | TGTGCCAGCCGCTCAATCGGCACTGAAGCTTTCTTT